The clone carrying this T cell receptor (beta chain) came up many times. The CDR3 contains 16 residues. V lost 1 base and J lost 2; bases outside the gene matches: 7. CDR1 and CDR2 from the germline V gene are SGHAT and FQNNGV. These data originate in a study of neurological immune-mediated disorders. MiXCR, run by TCRdb on the 5' RACE reads, gives a single entry per CDR3 protein. The table has around 47,000 distinct CDR3 sequences, over 9.5% seen once; the top ten hold 1.3%. Sequenced: PBMCs. The source is a female donor in good health. The chain uses TRBV11-2 and TRBJ2-7; 8 nucleotides align to TRBD2. DNA of the CDR3: TGTGCCAGCAGCTTAGGGTCAGGACTAGCAACCTACGAGCAGTACTTC. Its translation is CASSLGSGLATYEQYF.